Following are 30 T cell receptor beta chains from one sample sequenced in a study of metastatic and nonmetastatic thyroid tumors. All patients were treatment-naive before thyroid surgery. TCRdb called clones again from the PCR reads with MiXCR. The data contain approximately 74,000 clones, 11% to 15% of them singletons. Sequencing used blood. Every receptor here comes from a male donor with papillary thyroid cancer or a benign thyroid nodule (not recorded which). Some clones in this sample may be carry-over from other donors' samples.

This clone was picked up many times. The rearrangement uses TRBV6-2 or TRBV6-3 and TRBJ2-7; D is possibly TRBD2 (6 bases). V lost 6 bases, J lost 1 base, and 7 bases lay in between. There are 12 residues in the CDR3. Germline V lookup: CDR1 MNHEY, CDR2 SVGEGT. This chain's CDR3 is CASRDYSYEQYF. CDR3 in DNA: TGTGCCAGCAGGGACTATTCCTACGAGCAGTACTTC.

This chain joins TRBV6-5 and TRBJ2-7; tentative D call: TRBD1 (6 bases). The CDR3 length is 16 residues. Deletions cut 0 bases from V and 2 bases from J, with 14 bases between. The germline CDR1 and CDR2 sequences are MNHEY and SVGAGI. In DNA, the CDR3 is TGTGCCAGCAGTTACTCGGACCCAAGGACAGCCTACGAGCAGTACTTC. Translation: CASSYSDPRTAYEQYF.

The table lists this clone with many counts. The rearrangement links TRBV2 to TRBJ2-5, with D possibly matching TRBD1 (5 bases). The CDR3 contains 13 residues. V was clipped by 5 bases and J by 5 bases, with 12 bases between them. Germline CDR1 and CDR2: SNHLY and FYNNEI. The CDR3 region is CASSLLGVETQYF. The CDR3 nucleotides are TGTGCCAGCAGTCTTCTAGGGGTGGAGACCCAGTACTTC.

The table lists this clone with many counts. The genes are TRBV6-2 or TRBV6-3 and TRBJ1-2; no firm D call. The CDR3 has 14 residues. V was clipped by 0 bases and J by 2 bases, with 7 bases between them. CDR1 is MNHEY and CDR2 is SVGEGT in the germline V gene. The CDR3 DNA sequence: TGTGCCAGCAGTTACTCAGGCAGAAACTATGGCTACACCTTC. Translated, it gives CASSYSGRNYGYTF.

V usage is TRBV6-1 and J usage is TRBJ2-3; D possibly uses TRBD1 or TRBD2 (5 bases each). The V gene lost 4 bases and the J gene lost 2 bases, with 19 bases spanning the gap. The germline CDR1 and CDR2 sequences are MNHNS and SASEGT. The CDR3 is 17 residues long. CDR3 nucleotide sequence: TGTGCCAGCAGTGTGAGGCAGGGAGTTGGTCACACAGATACGCAGTATTTT. Translation gives CASSVRQGVGHTDTQYF.

The sample holds many counts of this clone. The V and J genes are TRBV10-3 and TRBJ1-2; the D gene is possibly TRBD1 (5 bases). V was pared by 3 bases and J by 2 bases, with 10 bases between. The CDR3 runs 14 residues. Germline V gene sequence: CDR1 ENHRY, CDR2 SYGVKD. CDR3 amino acids: CAISDPRVNYGYTF. The DNA of the CDR3 is TGTGCCATCAGTGACCCCAGGGTCAACTATGGCTACACCTTC.

This clone was counted at least ten times. V usage is TRBV28 and J usage is TRBJ2-5, with D possibly TRBD1 on 6 matching bases. V gave up 5 bases and J gave up 1 base, with 11 bases separating them. Germline V gives CDR1 MDHEN, CDR2 SYDVKM. The CDR3 is made up of 14 amino acids. The CDR3 DNA reads TGTGCCAGCAGTCCGCCGACAGGCCAAGAGACCCAGTACTTC. This gives the protein CASSPPTGQETQYF.

V usage is TRBV6-5 and J usage is TRBJ2-5; no reliable D call. The CDR3 is 14 residues long. Trimming took 2 bases from V and 7 from J, leaving 14 bases between them. The V gene's germline CDR1 is MNHEY and CDR2 SVGAGI. CDR3 nucleotide sequence: TGTGCCAGCAGTTACACCCCGACCCAACCGACCCAGTACTTC. Protein sequence: CASSYTPTQPTQYF.

There are a few counts of this clone. V and J are TRBV6-2 or TRBV6-3 and TRBJ1-2; the D gene is possibly TRBD1 (6 bases). Trimming took off 1 base at V and 8 bases at J, with 11 bases between the two ends. CDR3 size: 13 residues. Germline V gene sequence: CDR1 MNHEY, CDR2 SVGEGT. The CDR3 region is CASSYLAGAGYTF. CDR3 DNA sequence: TGTGCCAGCAGTTACTTGGCAGGGGCCGGCTACACCTTC.

The rearrangement uses TRBV5-1 and TRBJ2-3; TRBD1 matches 7 bases. The V and J ends lost 3 bases and 3 bases, in that order; junction bases with no gene match: 7. The germline V gene has CDR1 SGHRS and CDR2 YFSETQ. This CDR3 has 15 amino acids. In DNA form, the CDR3 reads TGCGCCAGCAGCTCCAGGGGGTATAGAACAGATACGCAGTATTTT. It is translated as CASSSRGYRTDTQYF.

The J gene is TRBJ2-7, the V gene TRBV20-1; 11 nucleotides match TRBD1. J lost 3 bases, V lost 5 bases, and 6 bases had no gene match. The CDR3 totals 14 residues. Germline V gene data show CDR1 as DFQATT and CDR2 as SNEGSKA (reference sequence). The CDR3 DNA is TGCAGTGCTTATACCGGGACAGGGGGCTACGAGCAGTACTTC. Its translation: CSAYTGTGGYEQYF.

In its sample, this clone was seen many times. The chain joins TRBV6-1 to TRBJ2-7; 10 bases align to TRBD2. V dropped 8 bases and J dropped 7; count of bases not matched to a gene: 11. This CDR3 contains 14 residues. CDR1 and CDR2 (germline): MNHNS, SASEGT. The CDR3 region is CASRPSGRAFEQYV. CDR3 nucleotide sequence: TGTGCCAGCCGGCCGAGCGGGAGGGCCTTTGAGCAGTACGTC.

In this sample, this clone turned up many times. The chain combines TRBV12-3 or TRBV12-4 with TRBJ2-5; TRBD2 aligns across 7 bases. CDR3 length: 15 residues. Losses at the gene ends were 5 bases for V and 4 bases for J; bases not matched to a gene: 10. Here the CDR3 DNA reads TGTGCCAGCAGTACCTACGGCGGGAGAGGAGAGACCCAGTACTTC. Its protein product is CASSTYGGRGETQYF.

This clone was seen at least ten times. The chain employs TRBV5-8 and TRBJ2-7; TRBD1 or TRBD2 may be the D gene (5 bases each). From germline, CDR1 is SGHTS and CDR2 YDEGEE. The CDR3 is 14 amino acids. The V end was cut by 0 bases, the J end by 6 bases, with 13 bases between. CDR3 residues: CASSLVMGDGEQYV. CDR3 bases: TGTGCCAGCAGCTTGGTGATGGGGGATGGCGAGCAGTACGTC.

This clone was found many times. Relative to the germline gene, one junction end is altered; a read error may explain this. The chain is built from TRBV20-1 and TRBJ2-7; D is undetermined. The length of the CDR3 is 12 residues. Germline CDR1 DFQATT, CDR2 SNEGSKA (reference sequence). The CDR3: CSSSYSVADENF. The CDR3 DNA reads TGCAGTTCCTCATACAGCGTGGCCGACGAGAACTTC.

This clone was seen ten or more times. The chain recombines TRBV27 with TRBJ1-2; D gene uncertain. CDR3 length: 13 amino acids. Germline V CDR1 and CDR2: MNHEY, SMNVEV (reference sequence). Trimming left V 0 bases short and J 8 bases short, with 10 bases between. The CDR3 DNA reads TGTGCCAGCAGTTTATCGGGTGCGGGGGGCTACACCTTC. Encoded protein: CASSLSGAGGYTF.

This clone was seen many times. The rearrangement joins TRBV7-8 to TRBJ1-6; 9 nucleotides line up with TRBD1. V gave up 5 bases and J gave up 6 bases; unmatched junction bases: 5. CDR1 SGHVS and CDR2 FQNEAQ come from the germline V gene. The CDR3 sequence is 15 residues long. The chain's CDR3 is CASSPGQGLNSPLHF. The CDR3 region has the DNA TGTGCCAGCAGCCCGGGACAGGGCCTTAATTCACCCCTCCACTTT.

This clone was counted ten times or more. The genes are TRBV12-5 and TRBJ2-5; TRBD1 agrees at 7 bases. Per the germline V gene, CDR1 is LGHNT and CDR2 is FRNRAP. There are 16 residues in the CDR3. The V gene end was trimmed by 5 bases and the J gene end by 5 bases; junction bases not matched to a gene: 14. CDR3 residues: CASGTGVGSSSETQYF. The CDR3 bases are TGTGCTAGTGGTACAGGGGTAGGATCATCCTCGGAGACCCAGTACTTC.

This clone was picked up many times. The chain employs TRBV20-1 and TRBJ1-4; D is uncertain. The germline V gene encodes CDR1 DFQATT and CDR2 SNEGSKA (reference sequence). The CDR3 consists of 17 residues. V was clipped by 6 bases and J by 5 bases, with 25 bases between them. CDR3 loop: CSAALVELRDLNEKLFF. In nucleotides, the CDR3 is TGCAGTGCCGCATTAGTCGAATTGAGAGACTTGAATGAAAAACTGTTTTTT.

This clone was found many times. The chain carries TRBV2 and TRBJ2-7, with a possible D match to TRBD1 (6 bases). Trimming stripped 5 bases from V and 5 bases from J, with 10 bases between. This CDR3 region has 12 residues. CDR1 SNHLY and CDR2 FYNNEI come from the germline V gene. The CDR3 region has the DNA TGTGCCAGCAGTCGTTACAGGGACGAGCAGTACGTC. Translation gives CASSRYRDEQYV.

This clone was counted many times. The rearrangement joins TRBV30 to TRBJ2-7; weak D call: TRBD1 (6 bases). This CDR3 is 12 amino acids long. In germline, CDR1 is GTSNPN, CDR2 SVGIG (reference sequence). Trimming took off 4 bases at V and 5 bases at J, with 12 bases between the two ends. CDR3 in amino acids: CAWTRGIHEQYF. The CDR3 region has the DNA TGTGCCTGGACGAGGGGGATACACGAGCAGTACTTC.

With regard to this clone: This may stem from a read error, because a much larger clone lies one nucleotide away. This specimen includes other DNA sequences encoding the same CDR3. This rearrangement joins TRBV19 to TRBJ2-3; D not resolved. Germline-derived CDR1 and CDR2 are LNHDA and SQIVND (reference sequence). Trimming took 6 bases from V and 4 from J, leaving 17 bases between them. The CDR3 is made up of 15 amino acids. The CDR3 spells CASSRAGREADTQYF. The CDR3 coding sequence is TGTGCCAGTAGCCGTGCCGGTAGAGAAGCAGATACGCAGTATTTT.

This clone was seen only a few times. It may be a read error: a sequence one base away is much more abundant. The chain joins TRBV5-6 to TRBJ2-7; maybe TRBD2 (5 bases). With 0 bases removed from V and 6 bases from J, the gap between germline ends came to 10 bases. Germline CDR1 reads SGHDT; CDR2 reads YYEEEE. The CDR3 extends over 13 amino acids. The CDR3 region is CASSLVGSTEQYF. The CDR3 DNA reads TGTGCCAGCAGCTTGGTAGGGAGCACCGAGCAGTACTTC.

This clone was observed many times. This sequence joins TRBV10-2 and TRBJ2-7; D is possibly TRBD1 or TRBD2 (6 bases each). Between the trimmed V and J ends, which lost 8 bases and 6 bases, there was a span of 11 bases. This CDR3 has 11 amino acids. CDR1 and CDR2 from the germline V gene are WSHSY and SAAADI. In DNA form, the CDR3 reads TGCGCCAGCGGTCGGGGGCGCGAGCAGTACTTC. Amino acids: CASGRGREQYF.

The chain employs TRBV5-1 and TRBJ2-7; 11 bases agree with TRBD1. The CDR3 runs to 17 residues. V lost 4 bases, J lost 5 bases, and 14 bases stayed unmatched. Per germline, CDR1 SGHRS and CDR2 YFSETQ. Written as DNA, the CDR3 is TGCGCCAGCAGCGTTGGACAGGGGGCGGGCCTAACCCACGAGCAGTACTTC. It encodes CASSVGQGAGLTHEQYF.

Many counts were recorded for this clone. CDR3 DNA sequence: TGCAGTGCGGGAACGTCCGTACAGACGACCTACAATGAGCAGTTCTTC. Its translation: CSAGTSVQTTYNEQFF. The chain employs TRBV20-1 and TRBJ2-1; D not resolved. Germline loops: CDR1 DFQATT, CDR2 SNEGSKA (reference sequence). V shed 6 bases and J shed 2 bases, with 20 bases lying between them. The CDR3 covers 16 residues.

This clone was observed a few times. V usage is TRBV12-3 or TRBV12-4 and J usage is TRBJ1-2; D call uncertain. Trimming left V 3 bases short and J 14 bases short, with 22 bases between. The CDR3 covers 14 residues. Here the CDR3 reads CASSFLDREPQFTF. The CDR3 bases are TGTGCCAGCAGTTTCCTTGATCGTGAGCCCCAATTTACCTTC.

A word on this clone: The limits of the CDR3 on the DNA are not certain, so only TCRdb's listed CDR3 is given. The V and J genes are TRBV6-2 or TRBV6-3 and TRBJ1-5. The CDR3 numbers 14 amino acids, ends counted. Looked up from germline, CDR1 is MNHEY and CDR2 is SVGEGT. This chain's CDR3 is CAGSYGCYNQPQHF.

A note on this clone: A much larger clone is a single base away; this may be a read error. V and J are TRBV12-5 and TRBJ2-3; the D is unclear. From germline, CDR1 is LGHNT and CDR2 FRNRAP. The CDR3 consists of 11 residues. DNA for the CDR3: TGTGCTAGTTGTTTGGGGGATACGCAGTATTTT. Its translation: CASCLGDTQYF.

This clone was seen at least ten times. The chain has TRBV10-3 and TRBJ1-2, with D hard to call. This CDR3 contains 13 residues. Germline-derived CDR1 and CDR2 are ENHRY and SYGVKD. Trimming left V 1 base short and J 6 bases short, with 9 bases between. As DNA, the CDR3 is TGTGCCATCAGTGAGTGGCAGGAAAATGGCTACACCTTC. Translating it yields CAISEWQENGYTF.